One sample yielded the 13 T cell receptor beta chains listed below, sequenced in a study of shared clonotypes between healthy human individuals. Using immunoSEQ multiplex PCR, the repertoire was profiled, and TCRdb retains in-frame clones only, with some absent. The table has hundreds of thousands of clones, around 73% seen once. The sequencing input was memory CD4+ T cells sorted from blood. Subset reported: CD45RA-negative fraction. These receptors all come from a woman aged 25 to 39 in good health.

The J gene is TRBJ2-5, the V gene TRBV7-2; D gene unclear. Trimming stripped 1 base from V and 5 bases from J, with 8 bases between. CDR3 length equals 13 residues. The germline gives CDR1 SGHTA, CDR2 FQGNSA. The DNA for the CDR3 is TGTGCCAGCAGCTTAGAAGTGTTGGAGACCCAGTACTTC. Translated, it gives CASSLEVLETQYF.

This clone was counted once. The J gene is TRBJ1-1, the V gene TRBV28; the match to TRBD1 covers 8 bases. CDR1 is MDHEN, CDR2 SYDVKM, per germline. Germline trimming cut 10 bases from V and 4 bases from J; bases unmatched to any gene: 14. The CDR3 contains 15 residues. In DNA, the CDR3 is TGTGCCATCCTACCTACACAGGGGGGAGGCACTGAAGCTTTCTTT. Translation: CAILPTQGGGTEAFF.

This clone was detected only a few times. DNA of the CDR3: TGTGCCAGCAGCTTTGGCCTGACAGTACCATACGAGCAGTACTTC. This codes for CASSFGLTVPYEQYF. The V call is TRBV13, the J call TRBJ2-7; possibly TRBD1 for D (5 bases). The germline gives CDR1 PRHDT, CDR2 FYEKMQ (reference sequence). The CDR3 totals 15 residues. Trimming shortened V by 3 bases and J by 4 bases, and 16 bases separated the two germline ends.

In DNA form, the CDR3 reads TGTGCCAGCACCCCCCCAAGGTATGATGAGCAGTTCTTC. Amino acid sequence: CASTPPRYDEQFF. The chain couples TRBV6-1 to TRBJ2-1; D call uncertain. Germline loops: CDR1 MNHNS, CDR2 SASEGT. The CDR3 spans 13 residues. V was shortened by 7 bases and J by 8 bases, with 15 bases between the two germline ends.

Notes on this clone: The junction and the germline gene differ at one end; a read error may be behind it. CDR3 coding DNA: TGTGCCAGCAGTAAAACGGGTCAGGAAGGGGTTCTGGATTTT. Its protein product is CASSKTGQEGVLDF. The rearrangement joins TRBV27 to TRBJ1-3, with D maybe TRBD1 (5 bases). The CDR3 totals 14 residues. Germline CDR1 and CDR2: MNHEY and SMNVEV (reference sequence).

In this sample, this clone turned up a few times. V usage is TRBV19 and J usage is TRBJ1-4; D remains unclear. V was cut by 6 bases and J by 0 bases, with 11 bases left in between. The CDR3 contains 15 residues. Per the germline V gene, CDR1 is LNHDA and CDR2 is SQIVND (reference sequence). The CDR3 DNA reads as TGTGCCAGTAGGCATAGGACGGCAACTAATGAAAAACTGTTTTTT. Amino acid sequence: CASRHRTATNEKLFF.

J is TRBJ1-5 and V is TRBV28; D unclear. Germline V gives CDR1 MDHEN, CDR2 SYDVKM. V was clipped by 3 bases and J by 0 bases, with 18 bases between them. The CDR3 runs 18 residues. For the CDR3, the DNA is TGTGCCAGCAGTTTTATTGGAGGTACAGTCTATAGCAATCAGCCCCAGCATTTT. This translates into CASSFIGGTVYSNQPQHF.

The chain employs TRBV6-5 and TRBJ2-1; TRBD2 might be the D (6 bases). Germline V gives CDR1 MNHEY, CDR2 SVGAGI. Trimming cost V 7 bases and J 7 bases, with 20 bases left between them. CDR3 length equals 15 residues. The CDR3 DNA sequence: TGTGCCAGCACGGAGGGGAGACGCTTGGGAAATGAGCAGTTCTTC. It specifies CASTEGRRLGNEQFF.

The chain links TRBV27 to TRBJ1-1; D might be TRBD1 (5 bases). Looked up from germline, CDR1 is MNHEY and CDR2 is SMNVEV (reference sequence). V lost 3 bases, J lost 4 bases, and 18 bases lay in between. The CDR3 spans 16 residues. Written as DNA, the CDR3 is TGTGCCAGCAGTTTTAGGTCTGACCCAGGGAGCACTGAAGCTTTCTTT. This gives the protein CASSFRSDPGSTEAFF.

The chain's CDR3 is CASSQDHNKVWEQYF. The CDR3 nucleotides read TGTGCCAGCAGCCAAGATCATAACAAGGTCTGGGAGCAGTACTTC. The chain uses TRBV14 and TRBJ2-7; D not resolved. CDR3 length equals 15 residues. Germline-derived CDR1 and CDR2 are SGHDN and FVKESK. V lost 0 bases to trimming and J lost 7 bases, with 16 bases between them. Full variable domain (outside the CDR3, taken from reference TRBV14 and TRBJ2-7): EAGVTQFPSHSVIEKGQTVTLRCDPISGHDNLYWYRRVMGKEIKFLLHFVKESKQDESGMPNNRFLAERTGGTYSTLKVQPAELEDSGVYFCASSQDHNKVWEQYFGPGTRLTVT.

The V gene is TRBV18, the J gene TRBJ1-2, with D possibly TRBD1 on 5 matching bases. With 1 base removed from V and 7 bases from J, the gap between germline ends came to 13 bases. The CDR3 consists of 14 residues. From germline, CDR1 is KGHSH and CDR2 LQKENI. The CDR3 sequence is CASSPLREEAGYTF. In nucleotides, the CDR3 is TGTGCCAGCTCACCACTCAGGGAGGAGGCTGGCTACACCTTC.

This chain joins TRBV30 and TRBJ2-1; 15 bases are shared with TRBD2. The CDR3 runs to 15 residues. The V segment lost 7 bases and the J segment 7 bases; nucleotides outside the gene matches: 8. CDR1 is GTSNPN and CDR2 is SVGIG in the germline V gene (reference sequence). DNA for the CDR3: TGTGCCTCGAAGGGACTAGCGGGAGGTAAGAATGAGCAGTTCTTC. This sequence encodes CASKGLAGGKNEQFF.

The V call is TRBV29-1, the J call TRBJ2-5, with a tentative D call TRBD1 (6 bases). The last part of the DNA fits TRBJ2-7 better; the J call may be wrong. The germline gives CDR1 SQVTM, CDR2 ANQGSEA. The CDR3 has 14 residues. The CDR3 DNA is TGCAGCGTCGTACTACAGGGTAGGCCCTACGAGCAGTACTTC. Amino acid sequence: CSVVLQGRPYEQYF.